The sequence of this T cell receptor beta chain was determined in a study of cytomegalovirus exposure and HLA in healthy donors (dated by TCRdb to 2016 to 2017). With regard to the full study: According to a later analysis, one platform produced both the 120 validation repertoires and the approximately 660 repertoires of the first cohort. To predict cytomegalovirus infection status, the study combined high-throughput TCR immunosequencing, statistical association of individual TCRs with disease status, and machine learning. The aim of the study was to test whether cataloging public T cell receptors could identify signatures of past pathogen exposure. Along with the approximately 700-subject first cohort, a separate validation cohort of 120 different subjects was used. On the study overall, not on this receptor specifically: Across donors, most TCR sequences were observed very rarely, whereas some public TCRs were present in many individuals. In both the original and validation cohorts, the classifier was reported to diagnose cytomegalovirus status with high specificity and sensitivity. The authors suggested that the approach could potentially be generalized to other disease states and immunological phenotypes. The study listed 164 TCR beta chains as associated with cytomegalovirus. A few of the identified cytomegalovirus-associated TCR beta chains were confirmed in vitro to be specific for cytomegalovirus antigens. All 120 or so repertoires were used to score co-occurrence in the validation cohort in a later analysis, because that analysis had no HLA typing for the cohort. Of the cluster scores, roughly 95% were above 0 in a later analysis, which found that TCRs clustered in the first cohort also tended to co-occur in the 120 or so validation repertoires.

In the case of this clone: This receptor's antigen is unknown. No per-base quality is available; no much larger clone lies one base away.

Library construction relied on the immunoSEQ multiplex PCR assay. As for the authors' bioinformatics: A statistical classification framework was built for diagnosing cytomegalovirus status from the catalog of TCR beta chain sequences. TCRdb obtained this table from immuneACCESS and retained in-frame rearrangements with V and J assigned. These tables miss some clones; where compared with another copy, unresolved V genes account for less than half of the shortfall, and the remainder is unexplained. From that table come the V and J calls and clone size; the DNA was used to work out D and trimming. This sample lists roughly 130,000 clones; almost 90% were detected once. The ten biggest clones cover 1.4% to 1.5% of the sample. The donors belonged to the validation cohort of over a hundred subjects, which was separate from the approximately 610-subject first cohort. The CDR3 holds 14 amino acids from the cysteine to the phenylalanine. The entry retains the CDR3 DNA only, 42 bases that are in frame from base 1. CDR1 MNHEY and CDR2 SVGAGI are derived from the germline V gene. For this chain, trimming is 6 bases at the V end and 7 bases at the J end, and the number of junction bases without a gene match is 9.

The sequencing input was PBMCs. The sequence derives from a man younger than 45 in good health and CMV-seronegative. This sequence uses TRBV6-5 and TRBJ2-7; TRBD1 fits 10 bases in the junction. This receptor carries the CDR3 CASRVGQGTLEQYF. DNA sequence: TGTGCCAGCAGGGTGGGACAGGGGACGTTGGAGCAGTACTTC.